Listed here are 27 T cell receptor beta chains from one sample, sequenced in a study of cytomegalovirus exposure and HLA in healthy donors. It was with 60 Vbeta and 13 Jbeta primers that the PCR ran. Method: immunoSEQ multiplex PCR; TCRdb's copy keeps in-frame clones and lacks some. The clone table shows 140,000 to 150,000 clones, with the ten largest holding approximately 1%. Material for sequencing was PBMCs. These receptors originate from a male donor in good health and CMV-seronegative.

The genes are TRBV4-1 and TRBJ2-3, with 7 bases that match TRBD2. The CDR3 totals 18 residues. Germline-derived CDR1 and CDR2 are MGHRA and YSYEKL. The V gene end was trimmed by 0 bases and the J gene end by 4 bases; junction bases not matched to a gene: 13. CDR3 nucleotides: TGCGCCAGCAGCCAAGAATTTGAGCGGGACTCTTTCCCAGATACGCAGTATTTT. Protein product: CASSQEFERDSFPDTQYF.

The chain uses TRBV18 and TRBJ2-3, with 8 positions matching TRBD2. The germline gives CDR1 KGHSH, CDR2 LQKENI. Trimming cost V 3 bases and J 6 bases; bases outside gene matches: 17. The CDR3 consists of 18 residues. DNA for the CDR3: TGTGCCAGCTCACCCCAACGGGGGGGGATCACGATGATGGATACGCAGTATTTT. It yields the protein CASSPQRGGITMMDTQYF.

V gene TRBV7-2 combines with J gene TRBJ1-5, with TRBD1 as a possible D gene (6 bases). The CDR3 has 13 residues. The germline CDR1 and CDR2 sequences are SGHTA and FQGNSA. V was trimmed by 6 bases and J by 7 bases, leaving 13 bases between them. CDR3 protein: CASRPAGAQPQHF. CDR3 bases: TGTGCCAGCAGACCCGCAGGGGCACAGCCCCAGCATTTT.

The chain joins TRBV18 to TRBJ1-2; D not certain. This CDR3 is 14 amino acids long. Per the germline V gene, CDR1 is KGHSH and CDR2 is LQKENI. Trimming left V 2 bases short and J 7 bases short, with 14 bases between. The CDR3 spells CASSPRIFPSGYTF. CDR3 sequence (DNA): TGTGCCAGCTCACCAAGGATTTTCCCTAGTGGCTACACCTTC.

The V gene is TRBV18, the J gene TRBJ1-6; no reliable D call. Trimming left V 2 bases short and J 5 bases short, with 10 bases between. Germline V gene data show CDR1 as KGHSH and CDR2 as LQKENI. This CDR3 comprises 15 residues. CDR3 sequence (DNA): TGTGCCAGCTCACCATTGGCGGCAAATAATTCACCCCTCCACTTT. As protein: CASSPLAANNSPLHF.

The V call is TRBV6-4, the J call TRBJ1-1, with D hard to call. V shed 0 bases and J shed 7 bases, with 9 bases lying between them. This CDR3 is 13 amino acids long. Germline assignment: CDR1 MRHNA and CDR2 SNTAGT. The CDR3 DNA reads as TGTGCCAGCAGTGACTCAGGCGCAGGTGAAGCTTTCTTT. This encodes CASSDSGAGEAFF.

The chain combines TRBV7-9 with TRBJ2-3, with D possibly matching TRBD2 (5 bases). CDR1 is SEHNR and CDR2 is FQNEAQ in the germline V gene (reference sequence). V was pared by 6 bases and J by 2 bases, with 12 bases between. This CDR3 is built from 14 residues. Written as DNA, the CDR3 is TGTGCCAGCAGGGAGGAAGGGTACACAGATACGCAGTATTTT. This codes for CASREEGYTDTQYF.

The rearrangement links TRBV5-1 to TRBJ2-1; 8 bases are shared with TRBD2. The V segment lost 1 base and the J segment 3 bases; nucleotides outside the gene matches: 3. Germline loops: CDR1 SGHRS, CDR2 YFSETQ. The CDR3 extends over 15 amino acids. The CDR3 is CASSLLSGNYNEQFF. The CDR3 nucleotides are TGCGCCAGCAGCTTGCTTAGCGGGAACTACAATGAGCAGTTCTTC.

The gene calls are TRBV15 and TRBJ2-7, with 8 positions matching TRBD1. The germline V gene encodes CDR1 LNHNV and CDR2 YYDKDF (reference sequence). The CDR3 runs to 16 residues. The ends lost 2 bases at V and 3 bases at J; junction bases unmatched: 9. CDR3 sequence reads: CATSRPVGQGFYEQYF. The DNA for the CDR3 is TGTGCCACCAGCAGACCAGTTGGACAGGGCTTCTACGAGCAGTACTTC.

The rearrangement joins TRBV9 to TRBJ1-3; D is possibly TRBD1 (6 bases). The germline V gene encodes CDR1 SGDLS and CDR2 YYNGEE. Trimming took off 4 bases at V and 4 bases at J, with 15 bases between the two ends. The CDR3 has 15 amino acids. DNA of the CDR3: TGTGCCAGCAGCCCGAGCCCAGGGGCAGGAAACACCATATATTTT. It is translated as CASSPSPGAGNTIYF.

J is TRBJ2-1 and V is TRBV30; D ambiguous. V lost 2 bases and J lost 6, with 5 bases in between. The CDR3 spans 11 residues. The V gene's germline CDR1 is GTSNPN and CDR2 SVGIG (reference sequence). The CDR3 bases are TGTGCCTGGAGTCCTTCCAATGAGCAGTTCTTC. This translates into CAWSPSNEQFF.

The gene calls are TRBV29-1 and TRBJ1-1; D gene unclear. In germline, CDR1 is SQVTM, CDR2 ANQGSEA. CDR3 size: 13 residues. Trimming cost V 7 bases and J 1 base, with 13 bases left between them. Here the CDR3 reads CSGKEVQNTEAFF. CDR3 DNA sequence: TGCAGCGGGAAGGAGGTGCAGAACACTGAAGCTTTCTTT.

The chain employs TRBV2 and TRBJ1-5, with D possibly being TRBD1 (5 bases). This CDR3 has 15 residues. The V and J ends lost 7 bases and 2 bases respectively, with 15 bases between them. Germline CDR1 reads SNHLY; CDR2 reads FYNNEI. The CDR3 protein is CASTNQGDGNQPQHF. CDR3 sequence (DNA): TGTGCCAGCACCAACCAGGGTGATGGCAATCAGCCCCAGCATTTT.

The rearrangement uses TRBV9 and TRBJ2-7, with 8 nucleotides matching TRBD2. J was trimmed by 2 bases and V by 4 bases; bases with no gene match: 5. Germline CDR1 SGDLS, CDR2 YYNGEE. The CDR3 has 14 amino acids. In nucleotides, the CDR3 is TGTGCCAGCAGCCCGGGAGGGGTGGCCTACGAGCAGTACTTC. Translation gives CASSPGGVAYEQYF.

V and J are TRBV4-3 and TRBJ2-5; maybe TRBD2 (6 bases). The DNA end lines up better with TRBJ2-7; the J call may be wrong. Germline-derived CDR1 and CDR2 are LGHNA and YSLEER. There are 14 residues in the CDR3. CDR3 sequence (DNA): TGCGCCAGCAGCCGCGGGATTTCGACCTACGAGCAGTACTTC. Translating gives CASSRGISTYEQYF.

V is TRBV28 and J is TRBJ2-2; 8 bases map to TRBD1. The CDR3 loop spans 15 amino acids. Germline CDR1 reads MDHEN; CDR2 reads SYDVKM. Trimming took 6 bases from V and 0 from J; bases not matched to a gene: 3. The CDR3 nucleotides read TGTGCCAGCAGGCGGACAGGGTCGAACACCGGGGAGCTGTTTTTT. Translating gives CASRRTGSNTGELFF. Full variable domain (outside the CDR3, taken from reference TRBV28 and TRBJ2-2): DVKVTQSSRYLVKRTGEKVFLECVQDMDHENMFWYRQDPGLGLRLIYFSYDVKMKEKGDIPEGYSVSREKKERFSLILESASTNQTSMYLCASRRTGSNTGELFFGEGSRLTVL.

Details on this clone: This sample includes further DNA sequences coding for the same CDR3. The chain has TRBV5-1 and TRBJ1-1; possibly TRBD1 for D (6 bases). V lost 4 bases and J 5 bases, leaving 9 bases between the germline ends. The germline CDR1 and CDR2 sequences are SGHRS and YFSETQ. The CDR3 extends over 12 amino acids. In DNA, the CDR3 is TGCGCCAGCAGCCTTACAGGGACTGAAGCTTTCTTT. This gives the protein CASSLTGTEAFF.

V and J are TRBV5-4 and TRBJ2-7; TRBD2 might be the D (6 bases). Looked up from germline, CDR1 is SGHNT and CDR2 is YYREEE (reference sequence). The CDR3 consists of 12 residues. Trimming took 6 bases from V and 6 from J, leaving 13 bases between them. The DNA for the CDR3 is TGTGCCAGCACCCCCCGGGGAGGCGAGCAGTACTTC. Its protein is CASTPRGGEQYF. Filled out from reference TRBV5-4 and TRBJ2-7, the complete variable domain reads ETGVTQSPTHLIKTRGQQVTLRCSSQSGHNTVSWYQQALGQGPQFIFQYYREEENGRGNFPPRFSGLQFPNYSSELNVNALELDDSALYLCASTPRGGEQYFGPGTRLTVT.

This rearrangement joins TRBV5-1 to TRBJ2-7; maybe TRBD1 (6 bases). Germline CDR1 and CDR2: SGHRS and YFSETQ. Trimming took 6 bases from V and 2 from J, leaving 12 bases between them. There are 13 residues in the CDR3. The chain's CDR3 is CASTPPGAYEQYF. Written as DNA, the CDR3 is TGCGCCAGCACCCCTCCAGGGGCCTACGAGCAGTACTTC.

This chain joins TRBV30 and TRBJ1-4, with 8 bases aligning to TRBD1. CDR1 is GTSNPN, CDR2 SVGIG, per germline (reference sequence). Trimming at V came to 2 bases and at J to 5 bases, leaving 7 bases not matched to a gene. This CDR3 is 15 amino acids long. CDR3 DNA: TGTGCCTGGAGTCCGGGACAGGCCATAAATGAAAAACTGTTTTTT. Translating it yields CAWSPGQAINEKLFF.

This chain joins TRBV6-5 and TRBJ1-4; no reliable D call. V lost 2 bases to trimming and J lost 5 bases, with 9 bases between them. CDR1 and CDR2 from the germline V gene are MNHEY and SVGAGI. This CDR3 region has 14 residues. The CDR3 DNA reads as TGTGCCAGCAGTTACCGAGGCACCAATGAAAAACTGTTTTTT. Protein: CASSYRGTNEKLFF.

The rearrangement links TRBV6-4 to TRBJ2-1, with TRBD1 matching 8 bases. J gave up 6 bases and V 4 bases, and 8 bases lay outside the gene matches. The CDR3 length is 15 residues. The germline V gene encodes CDR1 MRHNA and CDR2 SNTAGT. DNA of the CDR3: TGTGCCAGCAGTGTCCAGGACAGGGACGGCAATGAGCAGTTCTTC. Its protein is CASSVQDRDGNEQFF.

The chain couples TRBV7-2 to TRBJ1-2, with 7 bases identical to TRBD1. The V and J ends lost 5 bases and 4 bases, in that order; junction bases with no gene match: 4. The CDR3 is made up of 13 amino acids. Germline V gives CDR1 SGHTA, CDR2 FQGNSA. The CDR3 DNA follows: TGTGCCAGCAGCCAGGGGGAAGGCTATGGCTACACCTTC. This sequence encodes CASSQGEGYGYTF. Filled out from reference TRBV7-2 and TRBJ1-2, the complete variable domain reads GAGVSQSPSNKVTEKGKDVELRCDPISGHTALYWYRQSLGQGLEFLIYFQGNSAPDKSGLPSDRFSAERTGGSVSTLTIQRTQQEDSAVYLCASSQGEGYGYTFGSGTRLTVV.

This chain uses TRBV19 with TRBJ2-5; TRBD2 aligns across 8 bases. Germline V gene lookup returns CDR1 LNHDA and CDR2 SQIVND (reference sequence). After removal of 4 bases from V and 5 bases from J, the junction contained 3 bases not matched to a gene. CDR3 size: 13 residues. CDR3 region: CASSTSGGETQYF. The CDR3, as DNA: TGTGCCAGTAGTACTTCGGGGGGGGAGACCCAGTACTTC.

This chain connects TRBV18 to TRBJ1-1; maybe TRBD1 (6 bases). The V and J ends lost 3 bases and 5 bases respectively, with 10 bases between them. This CDR3 is 13 amino acids long. Germline-derived CDR1 and CDR2 are KGHSH and LQKENI. The CDR3 loop is CASSPNQGTEAFF. The CDR3 DNA reads TGTGCCAGCTCACCCAACCAGGGGACTGAAGCTTTCTTT.

The chain combines TRBV7-6 with TRBJ2-3; unclear D gene. The CDR3 covers 12 residues. Germline loops: CDR1 SGHVS, CDR2 FNYEAQ. The V end lost 5 bases, the J end lost 6 bases, and 9 bases lay between the germline ends. The CDR3 nucleotides are TGTGCCAGCAGCGCGAACGCCGATACGCAGTATTTT. This codes for CASSANADTQYF.

V usage is TRBV28 and J usage is TRBJ2-7; 7 bases fit TRBD2. V gave up 2 bases and J gave up 4 bases; unmatched junction bases: 14. Germline V gene lookup returns CDR1 MDHEN and CDR2 SYDVKM. CDR3 size: 17 residues. This chain's CDR3 is CASSLPGIGDYRYEQYF. CDR3 DNA: TGTGCCAGCAGTTTACCCGGAATAGGGGACTACCGTTACGAGCAGTACTTC.